The clone carrying this TCR beta chain occurred many times. Its antigen is as yet unknown. Graves' hyperthyroidism qualified as stable when ophthalmopathy did not progress within 18 months. The data originate from a study of T cells in Graves' hyperthyroidism and ophthalmopathy. General study results and limits: Model predictions of ophthalmopathy came a median approximately seven months before onset.

After removal of 5 bases from V and 4 bases from J, the junction contained 4 bases not matched to a gene. Germline V gene lookup returns CDR1 MNHNS and CDR2 SASEGT. The CDR3 has 13 residues. TCR beta CDR3 regions were amplified from RNA transcripts. Initially, a first-round RT-PCR of the TCR CDR3 employed the HTBI primer set. TCRdb ran MiXCR on the multiplex PCR reads and lists one entry per CDR3 protein. The sample lists around 440,000 distinct CDR3 sequences; 15% to 19% were seen once. This clonotype was obtained from a woman under 30 with Graves' hyperthyroidism. V is TRBV6-1 and J is TRBJ1-2, with TRBD1 matching over 7 bases. The sequencing input was blood. The CDR3 region has the DNA TGTGCCAGCAGTCGCCGACAGGGCTATGGCTACACCTTC. It encodes CASSRRQGYGYTF.